A selection of T cell receptor beta chains follows, all from one sample in a study of cytomegalovirus exposure and HLA in healthy donors. TCRdb keeps only in-frame clones here, not all; method: immunoSEQ multiplex PCR. This table holds under 200,000 clones, approximately 62% found once. Sequences were obtained from PBMCs. Receptors originate from a man aged 45-65 years in good health and CMV-seronegative. CDR3s include the opening cysteine and the closing phenylalanine or tryptophan. A D gene is named only where the DNA matches it firmly. Expanded clones get a size class; other rows say once, few or many, or leave the size out.

- 16 TRBD1 TRBJ1-1 TRBV5-4 TGTGCCAGCAGCCGCCCCGGACAGGGGAGGAACACTGAAGCTTTCTTT CASSRPGQGRNTEAFF
- 17 TRBD2 TRBJ2-5 TRBV18 TGTGCCAGCTCGCTGACTAGCGGGGGCCCCCCAGGGGAGACCCAGTACTTC CASSLTSGGPPGETQYF
- 12 - TRBJ1-1 TRBV18 TGTGCCAGCCAGAAAAGGGGGTCTGAAGCTTTCTTT CASQKRGSEAFF
- 15 - TRBJ1-6 TRBV7-2 TGTGCCAGCAGCTTAGATCAGTCCTATAATTCACCCCTCCACTTT CASSLDQSYNSPLHF
- 17 TRBD2 TRBJ2-1 TRBV7-2 TGTGCCAGCAGCTACCGGGCTAGCGGGGGGGTTTACAATGAGCAGTTCTTC CASSYRASGGVYNEQFF
- 14 - TRBJ1-1 TRBV6-1 TGTGCCGGACGATCCGGACACCCGAACACTGAAGCTTTCTTT CAGRSGHPNTEAFF
once 12 - TRBJ2-7 TRBV7-7 TGTGCCAGCAGCGCCCCGGGTGGCGAGCAGTACTTC CASSAPGGEQYF
- 15 TRBD1 TRBJ2-2 TRBV7-2 TGTGCCAGCAGCTTATCCCGACAGGGACCCGGGGAGCTGTTTTTT CASSLSRQGPGELFF
- 17 TRBD2 TRBJ2-2 TRBV4-1 TGCGCCAGCAGCCAAGAAGCTGCGGGGGTAGGCACCGGGGAGCTGTTTTTT CASSQEAAGVGTGELFF
- 17 TRBD1 TRBJ1-1 TRBV27 TGTGCCAGCAGTTTATCTGGACAGGGTCGTTTGAACACTGAAGCTTTCTTT CASSLSGQGRLNTEAFF
- 13 - TRBJ1-2 TRBV12-5 TGTGCTAGTGGTCCGACAGGTTCCCCCGGCTACACCTTC CASGPTGSPGYTF
- 16 TRBD2 TRBJ2-7 TRBV7-9 TGTGCCAGCAGCCCGGCGACTAGCGGGGGACTAAGCGAGCAGTACTTC CASSPATSGGLSEQYF
- 16 - TRBJ1-1 TRBV7-9 TGTGCCAGCAGCTTAGCGGGTGGGGCGGGGAACATTGAAGCTTTCTTT CASSLAGGAGNIEAFF
few 16 TRBD2 TRBJ2-7 TRBV6-5 TGTGCCAGCAGTTCCCCGTCTAGCGGGGGGACCTACGAGCAGTACTTC CASSSPSSGGTYEQYF
- 16 TRBD1 TRBJ2-7 TRBV5-1 TGCGCCAGCAGCGTTTCGTACAGGGGGGAGAAGTACGAGCAGTACTTC CASSVSYRGEKYEQYF
- 15 TRBD1 TRBJ2-1 TRBV7-3 TGTGCCAGCAGCCTGACAGGGGATCTCTACAATGAGCAGTTCTTC CASSLTGDLYNEQFF
- 18 TRBD1 TRBJ1-2 TRBV7-9 TGTGCCAGCAGCTCCCCGGCCCGAGACAGGGGGTCGGACTATGGCTACACCTTC CASSSPARDRGSDYGYTF
few 15 TRBD1 TRBJ1-2 TRBV9 TGTGCCAGCACCGTAGGACAGGGCGCTAACTATGGCTACACCTTC CASTVGQGANYGYTF
- 14 - TRBJ1-5 TRBV4-1 TGCGCCAGCAGCCAAGATCTGGGGCCGGGGCCCCAGCATTTT CASSQDLGPGPQHF
- 13 - TRBJ2-7 TRBV6-5 TGTGCCAGCAGTTTCACAGGATCCTACGAGCAGTACTTC CASSFTGSYEQYF
- 11 TRBD1 TRBJ2-1 TRBV20-1 TGCAGTGTTCTCCGGGACAGGGATCGGTTCTTC CSVLRDRDRFF
- 15 - TRBJ2-5 TRBV25-1 TGTGCCAGCACCGTCACGGGTACTAGCCGGGAGACCCAGTACTTC CASTVTGTSRETQYF
- 13 - TRBJ1-2 TRBV4-2 TGTGCCAGCAGCCCAGGGTCGTTGTATGGCTACACCTTC CASSPGSLYGYTF